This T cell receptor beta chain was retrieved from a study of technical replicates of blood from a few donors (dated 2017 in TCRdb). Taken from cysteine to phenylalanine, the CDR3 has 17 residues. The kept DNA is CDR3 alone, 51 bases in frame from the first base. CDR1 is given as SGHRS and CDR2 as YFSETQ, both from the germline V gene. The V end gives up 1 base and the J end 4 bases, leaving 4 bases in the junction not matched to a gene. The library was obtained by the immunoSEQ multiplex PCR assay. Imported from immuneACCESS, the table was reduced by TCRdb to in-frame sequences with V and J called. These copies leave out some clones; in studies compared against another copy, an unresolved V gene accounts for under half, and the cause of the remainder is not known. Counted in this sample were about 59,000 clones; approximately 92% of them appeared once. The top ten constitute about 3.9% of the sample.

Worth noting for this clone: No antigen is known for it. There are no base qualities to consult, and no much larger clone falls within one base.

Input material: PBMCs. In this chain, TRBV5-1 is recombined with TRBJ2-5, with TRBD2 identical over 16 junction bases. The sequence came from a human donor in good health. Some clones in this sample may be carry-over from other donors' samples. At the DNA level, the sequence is TGCGCCAGCAGCTTGTCGGGACTAGCGGGGGGGAGAGAGACCCAGTACTTC. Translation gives CASSLSGLAGGRETQYF.